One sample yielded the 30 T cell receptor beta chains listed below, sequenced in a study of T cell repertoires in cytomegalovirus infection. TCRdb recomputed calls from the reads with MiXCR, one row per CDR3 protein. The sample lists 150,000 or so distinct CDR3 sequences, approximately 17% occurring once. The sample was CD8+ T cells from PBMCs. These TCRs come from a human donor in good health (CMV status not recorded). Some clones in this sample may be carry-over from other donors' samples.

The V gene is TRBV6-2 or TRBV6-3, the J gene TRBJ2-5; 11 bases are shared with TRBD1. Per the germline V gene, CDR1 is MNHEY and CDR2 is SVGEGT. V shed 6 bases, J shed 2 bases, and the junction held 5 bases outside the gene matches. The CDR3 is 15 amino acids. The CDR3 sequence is CASRVGTGGQETQYF. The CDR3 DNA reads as TGTGCCAGCAGGGTAGGGACAGGGGGACAAGAGACCCAGTACTTC.

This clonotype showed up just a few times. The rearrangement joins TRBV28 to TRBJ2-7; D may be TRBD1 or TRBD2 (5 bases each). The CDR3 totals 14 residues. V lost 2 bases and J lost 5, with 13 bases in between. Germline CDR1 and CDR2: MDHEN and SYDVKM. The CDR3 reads CASSLGREGDEQYF. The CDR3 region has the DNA TGTGCCAGCAGTTTAGGTCGGGAAGGGGACGAGCAGTACTTC.

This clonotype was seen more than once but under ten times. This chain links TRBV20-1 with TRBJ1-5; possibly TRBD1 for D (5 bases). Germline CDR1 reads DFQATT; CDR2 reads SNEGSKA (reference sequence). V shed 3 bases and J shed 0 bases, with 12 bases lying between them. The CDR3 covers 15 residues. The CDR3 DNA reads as TGCAGTGCTAGTTGGCTCAGGGATAGCAATCAGCCCCAGCATTTT. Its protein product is CSASWLRDSNQPQHF.

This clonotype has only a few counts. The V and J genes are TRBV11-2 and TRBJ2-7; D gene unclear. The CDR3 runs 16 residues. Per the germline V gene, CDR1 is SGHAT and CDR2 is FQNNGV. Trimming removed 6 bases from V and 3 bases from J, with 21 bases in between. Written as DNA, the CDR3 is TGTGCCAGCAGACCCGGGCCCTTAGGGCCGATCTACGAGCAGTACTTC. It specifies CASRPGPLGPIYEQYF.

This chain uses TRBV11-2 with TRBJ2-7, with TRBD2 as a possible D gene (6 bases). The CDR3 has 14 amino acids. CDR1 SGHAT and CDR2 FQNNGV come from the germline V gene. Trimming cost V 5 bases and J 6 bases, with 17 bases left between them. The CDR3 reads CASSRPGDGSEQYF. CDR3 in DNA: TGTGCCAGCAGCCGTCCGGGAGACGGGTCCGAGCAGTACTTC.

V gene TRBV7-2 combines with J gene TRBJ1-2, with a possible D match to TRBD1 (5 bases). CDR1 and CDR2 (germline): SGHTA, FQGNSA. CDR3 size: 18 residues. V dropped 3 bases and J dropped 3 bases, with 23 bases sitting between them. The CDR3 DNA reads TGTGCCAGCAGCTTTACCCCCGAGACAGCGCACGGTTACTATGGCTACACCTTC. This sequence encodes CASSFTPETAHGYYGYTF.

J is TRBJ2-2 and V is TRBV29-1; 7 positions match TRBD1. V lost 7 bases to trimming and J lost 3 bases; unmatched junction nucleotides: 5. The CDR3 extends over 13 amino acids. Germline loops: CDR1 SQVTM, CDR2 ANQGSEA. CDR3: CSARDSDTGELFF. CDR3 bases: TGCAGCGCTCGGGACAGCGACACCGGGGAGCTGTTTTTT.

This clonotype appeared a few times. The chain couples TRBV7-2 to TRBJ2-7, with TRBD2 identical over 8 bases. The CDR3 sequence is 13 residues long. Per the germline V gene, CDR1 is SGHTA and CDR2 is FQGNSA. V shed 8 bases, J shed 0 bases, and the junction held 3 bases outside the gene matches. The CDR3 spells CASYSGDSYEQYF. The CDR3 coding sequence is TGTGCCAGCTATAGCGGGGACTCCTACGAGCAGTACTTC. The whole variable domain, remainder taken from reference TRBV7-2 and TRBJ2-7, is GAGVSQSPSNKVTEKGKDVELRCDPISGHTALYWYRQSLGQGLEFLIYFQGNSAPDKSGLPSDRFSAERTGGSVSTLTIQRTQQEDSAVYLCASYSGDSYEQYFGPGTRLTVT.

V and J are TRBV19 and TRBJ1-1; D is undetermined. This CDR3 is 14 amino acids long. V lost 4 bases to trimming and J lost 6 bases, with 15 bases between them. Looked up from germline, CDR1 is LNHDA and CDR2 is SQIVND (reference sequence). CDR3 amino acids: CASSTPGFMSEAFF. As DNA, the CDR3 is TGTGCCAGTAGTACTCCGGGCTTTATGTCTGAAGCTTTCTTT.

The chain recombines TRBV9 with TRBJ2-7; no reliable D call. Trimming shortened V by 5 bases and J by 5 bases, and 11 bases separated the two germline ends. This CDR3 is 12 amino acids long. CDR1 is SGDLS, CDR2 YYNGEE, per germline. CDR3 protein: CASSDGPDEQYF. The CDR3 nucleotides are TGTGCCAGCAGTGACGGACCGGACGAGCAGTACTTC.

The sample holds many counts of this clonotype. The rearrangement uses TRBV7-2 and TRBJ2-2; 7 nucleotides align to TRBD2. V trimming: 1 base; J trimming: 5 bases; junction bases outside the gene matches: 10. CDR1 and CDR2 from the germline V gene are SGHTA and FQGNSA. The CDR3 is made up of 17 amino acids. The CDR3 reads CASSLGLLAEVTGELFF. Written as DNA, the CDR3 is TGTGCCAGCAGCTTAGGCCTTCTAGCGGAAGTAACCGGGGAGCTGTTTTTT.

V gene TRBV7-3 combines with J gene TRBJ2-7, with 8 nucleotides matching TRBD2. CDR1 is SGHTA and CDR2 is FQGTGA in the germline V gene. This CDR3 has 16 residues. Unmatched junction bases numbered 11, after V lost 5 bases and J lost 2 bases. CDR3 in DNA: TGTGCCAGCAGCCCAATGATTAGCGGGACTCCCTACGAGCAGTACTTC. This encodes CASSPMISGTPYEQYF.

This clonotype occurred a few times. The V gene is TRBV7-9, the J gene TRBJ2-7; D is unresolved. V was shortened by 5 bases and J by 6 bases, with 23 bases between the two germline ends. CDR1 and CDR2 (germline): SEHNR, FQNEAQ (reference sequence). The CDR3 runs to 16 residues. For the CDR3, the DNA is TGTGCCAGCAGCCCCCCTATGAGCACACCTCTGGGCGAGCAGTACTTC. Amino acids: CASSPPMSTPLGEQYF.

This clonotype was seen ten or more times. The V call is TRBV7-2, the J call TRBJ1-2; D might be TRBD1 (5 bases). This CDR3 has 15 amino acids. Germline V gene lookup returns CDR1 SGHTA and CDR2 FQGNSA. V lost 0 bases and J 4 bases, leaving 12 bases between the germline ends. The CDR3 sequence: CASSLALGESYGYTF. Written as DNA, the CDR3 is TGTGCCAGCAGCTTAGCGTTGGGGGAGAGCTATGGCTACACCTTC.

The CDR3 DNA sequence: TGCGCCAGCAGCCAAGAGTCGGCAGATACGCAGTATTTT. Translation: CASSQESADTQYF. The V and J genes are TRBV4-1 and TRBJ2-3, with D unclear. This CDR3 region has 13 residues. V was shortened by 0 bases and J by 4 bases, with 5 bases between the two germline ends. Germline assignment: CDR1 MGHRA and CDR2 YSYEKL.

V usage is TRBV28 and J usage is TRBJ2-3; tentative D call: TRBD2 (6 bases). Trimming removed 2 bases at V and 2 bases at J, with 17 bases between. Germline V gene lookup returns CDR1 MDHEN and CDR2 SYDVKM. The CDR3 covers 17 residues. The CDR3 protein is CASSLRGGFTHTDTQYF. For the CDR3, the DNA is TGTGCCAGCAGTTTAAGAGGAGGGTTCACACACACAGATACGCAGTATTTT. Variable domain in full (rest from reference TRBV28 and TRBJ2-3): DVKVTQSSRYLVKRTGEKVFLECVQDMDHENMFWYRQDPGLGLRLIYFSYDVKMKEKGDIPEGYSVSREKKERFSLILESASTNQTSMYLCASSLRGGFTHTDTQYFGPGTRLTVL.

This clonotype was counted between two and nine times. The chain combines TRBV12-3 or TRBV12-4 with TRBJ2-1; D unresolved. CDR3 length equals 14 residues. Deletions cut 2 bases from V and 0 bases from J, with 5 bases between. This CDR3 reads CASSLPSSYNEQFF. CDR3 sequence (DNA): TGTGCCAGCAGTTTACCCAGCTCCTACAATGAGCAGTTCTTC.

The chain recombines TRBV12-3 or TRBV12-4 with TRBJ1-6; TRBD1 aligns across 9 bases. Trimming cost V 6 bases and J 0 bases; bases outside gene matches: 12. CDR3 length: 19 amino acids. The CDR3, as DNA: TGTGCCAGCAGGCTTGGACAGGGGTCTTCTCGCTCCTATAATTCACCCCTCCACTTT. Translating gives CASRLGQGSSRSYNSPLHF.

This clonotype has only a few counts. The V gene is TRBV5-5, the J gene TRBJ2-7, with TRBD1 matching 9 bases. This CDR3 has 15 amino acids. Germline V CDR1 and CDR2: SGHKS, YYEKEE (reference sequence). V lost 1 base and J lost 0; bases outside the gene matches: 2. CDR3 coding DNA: TGTGCCAGCAGCTTGTCGGGACAGGGCTCCTACGAGCAGTACTTC. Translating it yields CASSLSGQGSYEQYF.

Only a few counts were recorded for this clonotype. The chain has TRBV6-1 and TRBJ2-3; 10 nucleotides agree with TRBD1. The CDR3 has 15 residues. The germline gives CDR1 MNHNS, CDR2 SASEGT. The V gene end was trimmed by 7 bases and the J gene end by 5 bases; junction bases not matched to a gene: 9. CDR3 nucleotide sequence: TGTGCCAGCAAACCGGGACAGGGGTCAGGAGATACGCAGTATTTT. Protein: CASKPGQGSGDTQYF.

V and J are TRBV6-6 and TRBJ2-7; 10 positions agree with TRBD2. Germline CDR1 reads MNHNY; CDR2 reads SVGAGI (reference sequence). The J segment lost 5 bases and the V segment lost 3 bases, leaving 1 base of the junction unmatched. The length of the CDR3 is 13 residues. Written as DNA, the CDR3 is TGTGCCAGCAGTTATCTAGCGGGAGACGAGCAGTACTTC. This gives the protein CASSYLAGDEQYF.

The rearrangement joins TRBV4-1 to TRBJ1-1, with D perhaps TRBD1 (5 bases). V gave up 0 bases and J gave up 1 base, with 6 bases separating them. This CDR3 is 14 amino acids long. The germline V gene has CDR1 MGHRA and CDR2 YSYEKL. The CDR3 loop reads CASSQEGENTEAFF. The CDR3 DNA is TGCGCCAGCAGCCAAGAGGGGGAGAACACTGAAGCTTTCTTT.

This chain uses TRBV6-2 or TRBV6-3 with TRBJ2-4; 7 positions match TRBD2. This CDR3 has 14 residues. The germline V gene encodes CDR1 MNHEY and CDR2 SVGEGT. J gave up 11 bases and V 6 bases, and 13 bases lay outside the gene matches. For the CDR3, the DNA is TGTGCCAGCAGCCCCGCGGGAGCCGCCTTCTTTCAGTACTTC. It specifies CASSPAGAAFFQYF.

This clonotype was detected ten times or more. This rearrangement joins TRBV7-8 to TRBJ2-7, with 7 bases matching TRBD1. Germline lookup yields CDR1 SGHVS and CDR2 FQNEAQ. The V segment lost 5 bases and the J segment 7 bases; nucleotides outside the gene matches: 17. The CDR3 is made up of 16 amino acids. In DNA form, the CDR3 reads TGTGCCAGCAGCCCCCCCGGACAGGCAAGCAGAAGGGAGCAGTACTTC. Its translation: CASSPPGQASRREQYF.

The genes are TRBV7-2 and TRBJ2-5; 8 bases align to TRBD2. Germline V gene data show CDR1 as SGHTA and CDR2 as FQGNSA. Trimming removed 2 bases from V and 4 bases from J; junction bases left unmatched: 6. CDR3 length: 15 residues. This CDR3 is CASSLRRGVSETQYF. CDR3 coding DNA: TGTGCCAGCAGCTTACGGCGGGGGGTTTCAGAGACCCAGTACTTC.

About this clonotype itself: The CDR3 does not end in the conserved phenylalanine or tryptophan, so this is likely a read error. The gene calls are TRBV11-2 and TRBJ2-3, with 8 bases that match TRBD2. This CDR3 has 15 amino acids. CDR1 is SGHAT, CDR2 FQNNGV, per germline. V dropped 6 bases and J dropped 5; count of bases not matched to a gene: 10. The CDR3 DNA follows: TGTGCCAGCAGTTCGTCTAGCGGGCGGCGAGATACGCAGTATTCT. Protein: CASSSSSGRRDTQYS.

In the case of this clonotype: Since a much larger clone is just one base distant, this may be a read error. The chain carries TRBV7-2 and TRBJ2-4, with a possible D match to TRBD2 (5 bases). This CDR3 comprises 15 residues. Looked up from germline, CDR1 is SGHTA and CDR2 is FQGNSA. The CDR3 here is CASSLGELAKNSQYF. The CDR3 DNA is TGTGCCAGCAGCTTAGGGGAGCTAGCCAAAAACAGTCAGTACTTC.

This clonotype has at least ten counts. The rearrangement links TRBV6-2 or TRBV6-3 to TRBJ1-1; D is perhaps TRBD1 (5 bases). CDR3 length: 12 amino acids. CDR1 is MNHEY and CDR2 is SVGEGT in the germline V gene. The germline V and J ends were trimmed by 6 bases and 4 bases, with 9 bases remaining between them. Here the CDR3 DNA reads TGTGCCAGCAGCCAGGGTTCCACTGAAGCTTTCTTT. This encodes CASSQGSTEAFF.

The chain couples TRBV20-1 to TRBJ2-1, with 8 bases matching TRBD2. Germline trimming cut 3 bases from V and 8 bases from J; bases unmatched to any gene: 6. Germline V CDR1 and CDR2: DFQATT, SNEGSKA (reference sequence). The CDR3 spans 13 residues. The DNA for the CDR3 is TGCAGTGCTAGGCCAGCGGGAGCGCATGAGCAGTTCTTC. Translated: CSARPAGAHEQFF.

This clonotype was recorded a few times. CDR3 DNA sequence: TGTGCCAGCAGCGCGCCCTCTGGGGCCAACGTCCTGACTTTC. Translating gives CASSAPSGANVLTF. V usage is TRBV7-6 and J usage is TRBJ2-6, with D unresolved. Looked up from germline, CDR1 is SGHVS and CDR2 is FNYEAQ. CDR3 length: 14 residues. V lost 5 bases and J 0 bases, leaving 5 bases between the germline ends. Together with reference TRBV7-6 and TRBJ2-6, the CDR3 gives the full variable domain: GAGVSQSPRYKVTKRGQDVALRCDPISGHVSLYWYRQALGQGPEFLTYFNYEAQQDKSGLPNDRFSAERPEGSISTLTIQRTEQRDSAMYRCASSAPSGANVLTFGAGSRLTVL.